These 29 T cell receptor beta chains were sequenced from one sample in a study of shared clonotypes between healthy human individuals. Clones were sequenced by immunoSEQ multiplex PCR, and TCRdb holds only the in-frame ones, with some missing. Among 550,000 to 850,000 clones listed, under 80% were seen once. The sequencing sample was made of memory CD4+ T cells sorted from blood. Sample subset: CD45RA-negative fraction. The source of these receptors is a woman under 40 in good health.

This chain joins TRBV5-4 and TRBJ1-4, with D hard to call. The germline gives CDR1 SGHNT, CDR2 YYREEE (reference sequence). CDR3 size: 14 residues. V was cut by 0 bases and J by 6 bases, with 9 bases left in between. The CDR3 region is CASSLAGTDEKLFF. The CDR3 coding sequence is TGTGCCAGCAGCTTGGCAGGTACTGATGAAAAACTGTTTTTT. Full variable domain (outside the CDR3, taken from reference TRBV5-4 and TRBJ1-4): ETGVTQSPTHLIKTRGQQVTLRCSSQSGHNTVSWYQQALGQGPQFIFQYYREEENGRGNFPPRFSGLQFPNYSSELNVNALELDDSALYLCASSLAGTDEKLFFGSGTQLSVL.

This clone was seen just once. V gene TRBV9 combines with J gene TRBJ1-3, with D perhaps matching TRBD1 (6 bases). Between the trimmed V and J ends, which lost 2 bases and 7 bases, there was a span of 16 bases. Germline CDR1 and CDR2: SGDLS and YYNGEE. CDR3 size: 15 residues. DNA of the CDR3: TGTGCCAGCAGCGTGGATACGGGGGGGGCTAACACCATATATTTT. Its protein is CASSVDTGGANTIYF.

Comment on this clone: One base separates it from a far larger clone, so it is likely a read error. The CDR3 sequence is CASGYSASGSGDTQYF. For the CDR3, the DNA is TGTGCCAGCGGCTACTCGGCTAGCGGGAGTGGGGATACGCAGTATTTT. This sequence joins TRBV7-2 and TRBJ2-3; the match to TRBD2 covers 10 bases. CDR1 and CDR2 from the germline V gene are SGHTA and FQGNSA. This CDR3 is built from 16 residues. V shed 8 bases, J shed 6 bases, and the junction held 14 bases outside the gene matches.

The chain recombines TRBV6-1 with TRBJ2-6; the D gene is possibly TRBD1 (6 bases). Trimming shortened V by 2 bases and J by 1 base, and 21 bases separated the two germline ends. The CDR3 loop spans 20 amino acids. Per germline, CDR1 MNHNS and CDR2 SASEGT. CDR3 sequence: CASSERSSVQGLSGANVLTF. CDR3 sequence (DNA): TGTGCCAGCAGTGAACGGTCGTCGGTCCAGGGGTTGTCTGGGGCCAACGTCCTGACTTTC.

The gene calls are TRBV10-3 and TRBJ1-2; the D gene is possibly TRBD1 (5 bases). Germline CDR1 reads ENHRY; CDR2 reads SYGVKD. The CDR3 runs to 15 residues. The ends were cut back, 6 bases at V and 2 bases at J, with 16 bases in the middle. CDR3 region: CAISDPGTSNYGYTF. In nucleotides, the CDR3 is TGTGCCATCAGCGACCCCGGGACTTCGAACTATGGCTACACCTTC.

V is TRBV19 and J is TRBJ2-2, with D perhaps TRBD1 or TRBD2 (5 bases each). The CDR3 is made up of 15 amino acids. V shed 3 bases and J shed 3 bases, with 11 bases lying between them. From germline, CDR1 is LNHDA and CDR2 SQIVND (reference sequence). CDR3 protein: CASSMVGRDTGELFF. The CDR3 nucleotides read TGTGCCAGTAGTATGGTGGGGCGGGACACCGGGGAGCTGTTTTTT.

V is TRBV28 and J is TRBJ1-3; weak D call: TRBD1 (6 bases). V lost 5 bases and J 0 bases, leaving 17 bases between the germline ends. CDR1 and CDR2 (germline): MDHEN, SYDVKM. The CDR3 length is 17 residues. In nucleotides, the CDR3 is TGTGCCAGCAGTCTCCACAGGGACCTGTACTCTGGAAACACCATATATTTT. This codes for CASSLHRDLYSGNTIYF.

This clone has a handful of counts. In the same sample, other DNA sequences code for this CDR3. The CDR3 bases are TGCGCCAGCAGCTTGAGGGGCAGGGAGGGAACTGAAGCTTTCTTT. Translated, it gives CASSLRGREGTEAFF. The V gene is TRBV5-1, the J gene TRBJ1-1; perhaps TRBD1 as D (5 bases). The CDR3 loop spans 15 amino acids. Trimming left V 1 base short and J 5 bases short, with 15 bases between. Germline CDR1 reads SGHRS; CDR2 reads YFSETQ.

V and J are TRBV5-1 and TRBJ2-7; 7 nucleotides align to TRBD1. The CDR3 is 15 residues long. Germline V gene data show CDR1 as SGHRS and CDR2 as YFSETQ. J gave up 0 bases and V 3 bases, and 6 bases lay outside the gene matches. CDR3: CASSYLTGSSYEQYF. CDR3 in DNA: TGCGCCAGCAGCTACCTGACAGGGAGCTCCTACGAGCAGTACTTC.

The DNA for the CDR3 is TGTGCCAGTAGCCGGACAGGGGCAGGCCAGCCCCAGCATTTT. Translating gives CASSRTGAGQPQHF. The chain joins TRBV19 to TRBJ1-5; 9 nucleotides line up with TRBD1. Germline-derived CDR1 and CDR2 are LNHDA and SQIVND (reference sequence). The CDR3 spans 14 residues. Trimming at V came to 6 bases and at J to 7 bases, leaving 7 bases not matched to a gene.

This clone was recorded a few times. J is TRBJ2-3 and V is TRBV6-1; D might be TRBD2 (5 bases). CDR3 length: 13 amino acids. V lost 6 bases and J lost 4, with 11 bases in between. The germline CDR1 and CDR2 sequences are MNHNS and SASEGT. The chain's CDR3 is CASSARTPDTQYF. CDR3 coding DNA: TGTGCCAGCAGCGCACGGACTCCAGATACGCAGTATTTT.

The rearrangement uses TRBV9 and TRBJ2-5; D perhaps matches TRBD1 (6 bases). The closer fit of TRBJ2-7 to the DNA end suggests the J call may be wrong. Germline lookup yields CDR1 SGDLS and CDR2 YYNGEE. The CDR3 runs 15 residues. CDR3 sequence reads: CASSPGDTTLYEQYF. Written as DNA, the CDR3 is TGTGCCAGCAGCCCAGGGGACACAACCCTCTACGAGCAGTACTTC.

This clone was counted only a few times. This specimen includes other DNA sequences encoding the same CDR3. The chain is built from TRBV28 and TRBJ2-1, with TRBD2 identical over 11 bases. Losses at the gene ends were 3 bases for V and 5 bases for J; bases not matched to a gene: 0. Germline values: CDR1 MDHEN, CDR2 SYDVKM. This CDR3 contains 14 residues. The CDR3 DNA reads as TGTGCCAGCAGTTTGGGACTAGCGGACAATGAGCAGTTCTTC. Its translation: CASSLGLADNEQFF.

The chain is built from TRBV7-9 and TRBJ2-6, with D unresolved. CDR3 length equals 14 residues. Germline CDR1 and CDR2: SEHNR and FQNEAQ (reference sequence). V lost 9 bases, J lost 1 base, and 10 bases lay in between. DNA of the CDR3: TGTGCCAGTTCCATGTTATCTGGGGCCAACGTCCTGACTTTC. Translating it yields CASSMLSGANVLTF.

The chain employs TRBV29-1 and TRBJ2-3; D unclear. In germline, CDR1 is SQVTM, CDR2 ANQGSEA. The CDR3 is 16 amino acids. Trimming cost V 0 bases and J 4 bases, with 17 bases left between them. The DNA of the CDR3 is TGCAGCGTTGAAGATTGGCCGGACGGCCGGGCAGATACGCAGTATTTT. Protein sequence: CSVEDWPDGRADTQYF.

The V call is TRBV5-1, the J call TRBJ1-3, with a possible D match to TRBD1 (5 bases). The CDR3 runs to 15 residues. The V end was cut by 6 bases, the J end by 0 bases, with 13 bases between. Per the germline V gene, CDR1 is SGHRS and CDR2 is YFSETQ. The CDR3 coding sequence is TGCGCCAGCACCCACGGGGACCTCTCTGGAAACACCATATATTTT. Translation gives CASTHGDLSGNTIYF.

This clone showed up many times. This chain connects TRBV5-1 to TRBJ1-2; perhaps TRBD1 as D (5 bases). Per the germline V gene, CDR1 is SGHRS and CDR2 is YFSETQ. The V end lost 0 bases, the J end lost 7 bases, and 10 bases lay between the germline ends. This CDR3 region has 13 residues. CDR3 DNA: TGCGCCAGCAGCTTGGAAGGGGTAGGTGGCTACACCTTC. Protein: CASSLEGVGGYTF.

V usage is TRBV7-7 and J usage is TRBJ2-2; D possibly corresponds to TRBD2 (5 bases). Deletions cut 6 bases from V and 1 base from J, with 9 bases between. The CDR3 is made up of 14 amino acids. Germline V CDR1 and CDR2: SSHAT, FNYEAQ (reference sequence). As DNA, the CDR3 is TGTGCCAGCAGTAGGACTCGGAACACCGGGGAGCTGTTTTTT. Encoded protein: CASSRTRNTGELFF.

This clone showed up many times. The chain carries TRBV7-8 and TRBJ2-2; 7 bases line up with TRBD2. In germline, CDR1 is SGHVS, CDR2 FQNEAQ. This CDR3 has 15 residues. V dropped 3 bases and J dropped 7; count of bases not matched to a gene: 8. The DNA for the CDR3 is TGTGCCAGCAGCTTCGGCGGGAGAACCGGCGGGGAGCTGTTTTTT. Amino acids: CASSFGGRTGGELFF.

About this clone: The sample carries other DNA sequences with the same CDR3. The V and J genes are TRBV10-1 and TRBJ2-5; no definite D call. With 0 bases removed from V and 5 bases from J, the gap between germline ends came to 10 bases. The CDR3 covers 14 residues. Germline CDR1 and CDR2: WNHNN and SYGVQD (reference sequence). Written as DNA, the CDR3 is TGCGCCAGCAGTGAGTCGGGCGGTTCCGAGACCCAGTACTTC. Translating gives CASSESGGSETQYF.

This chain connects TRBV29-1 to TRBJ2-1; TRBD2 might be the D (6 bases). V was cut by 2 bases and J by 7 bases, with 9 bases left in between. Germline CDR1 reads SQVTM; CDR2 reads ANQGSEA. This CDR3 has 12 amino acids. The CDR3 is CSVEPGVNEQFF. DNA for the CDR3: TGCAGCGTTGAACCGGGAGTGAATGAGCAGTTCTTC.

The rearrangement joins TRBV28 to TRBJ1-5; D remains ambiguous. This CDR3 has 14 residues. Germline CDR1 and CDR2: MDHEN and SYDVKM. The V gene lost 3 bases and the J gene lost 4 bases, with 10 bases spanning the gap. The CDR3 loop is CASSFFTPNQPQHF. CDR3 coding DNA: TGTGCCAGCAGTTTCTTCACACCGAATCAGCCCCAGCATTTT.

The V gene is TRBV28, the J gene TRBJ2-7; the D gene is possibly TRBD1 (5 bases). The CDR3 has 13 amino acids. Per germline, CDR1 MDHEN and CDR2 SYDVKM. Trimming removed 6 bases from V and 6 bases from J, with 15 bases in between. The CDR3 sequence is CASRQIGTGEQYF. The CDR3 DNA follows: TGTGCCAGCAGGCAAATTGGAACAGGCGAGCAGTACTTC.

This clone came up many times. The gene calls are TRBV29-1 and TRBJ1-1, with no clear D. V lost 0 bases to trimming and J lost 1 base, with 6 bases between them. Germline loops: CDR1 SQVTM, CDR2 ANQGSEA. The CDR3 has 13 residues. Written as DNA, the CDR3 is TGCAGCGTTGAAGAAACGCAGAACACTGAAGCTTTCTTT. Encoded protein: CSVEETQNTEAFF.

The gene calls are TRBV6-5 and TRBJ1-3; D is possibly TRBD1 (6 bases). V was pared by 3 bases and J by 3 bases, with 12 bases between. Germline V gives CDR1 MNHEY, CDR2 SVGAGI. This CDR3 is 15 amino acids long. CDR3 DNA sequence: TGTGCCAGCAGTTATGTTAGGGGGAATGGAAACACCATATATTTT. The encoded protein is CASSYVRGNGNTIYF.

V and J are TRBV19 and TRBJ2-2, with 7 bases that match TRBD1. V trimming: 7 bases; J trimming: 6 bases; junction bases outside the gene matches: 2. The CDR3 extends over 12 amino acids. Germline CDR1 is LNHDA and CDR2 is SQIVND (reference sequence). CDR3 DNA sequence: TGTGCCAGTACACAGGGGCCCGGGGAGCTGTTTTTT. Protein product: CASTQGPGELFF.

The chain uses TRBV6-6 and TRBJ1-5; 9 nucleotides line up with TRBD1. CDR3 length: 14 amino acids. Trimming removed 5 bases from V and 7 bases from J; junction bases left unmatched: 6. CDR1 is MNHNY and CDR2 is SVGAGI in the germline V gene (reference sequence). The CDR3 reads CASSKTGGDQPQHF. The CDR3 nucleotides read TGTGCCAGCAGTAAGACAGGGGGTGACCAGCCCCAGCATTTT.

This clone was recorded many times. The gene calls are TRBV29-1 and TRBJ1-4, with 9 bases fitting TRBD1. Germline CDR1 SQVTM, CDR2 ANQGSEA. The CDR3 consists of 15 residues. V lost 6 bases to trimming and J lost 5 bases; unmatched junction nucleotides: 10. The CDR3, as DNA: TGCAGCGTGCGTAGACCGGGACAGGGAAATGAAAAACTGTTTTTT. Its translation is CSVRRPGQGNEKLFF.

The CDR3 protein is CAAGVQETQYF. The CDR3 nucleotides read TGTGCCGCCGGGGTTCAAGAGACCCAGTACTTC. The J gene is TRBJ2-5, the V gene TRBV10-3; D possibly corresponds to TRBD2 (5 bases). V shed 11 bases and J shed 2 bases, with 9 bases lying between them. The CDR3 has 11 amino acids. Germline loops: CDR1 ENHRY, CDR2 SYGVKD.